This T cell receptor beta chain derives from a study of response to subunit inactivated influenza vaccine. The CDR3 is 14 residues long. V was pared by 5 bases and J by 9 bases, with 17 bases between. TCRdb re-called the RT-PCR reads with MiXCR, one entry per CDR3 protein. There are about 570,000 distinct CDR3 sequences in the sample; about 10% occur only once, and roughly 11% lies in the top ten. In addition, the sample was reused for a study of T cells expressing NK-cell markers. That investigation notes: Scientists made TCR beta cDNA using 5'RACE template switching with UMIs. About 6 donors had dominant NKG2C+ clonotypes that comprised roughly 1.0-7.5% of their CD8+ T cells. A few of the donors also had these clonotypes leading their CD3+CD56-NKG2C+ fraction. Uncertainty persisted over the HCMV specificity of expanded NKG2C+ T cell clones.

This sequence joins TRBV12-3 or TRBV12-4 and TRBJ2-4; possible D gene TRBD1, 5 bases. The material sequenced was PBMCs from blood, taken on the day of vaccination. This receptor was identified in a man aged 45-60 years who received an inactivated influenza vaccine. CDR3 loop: CASSIQGLGTIQYF. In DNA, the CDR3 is TGTGCCAGCAGTATCCAGGGATTGGGTACCATTCAGTACTTC.